This T cell receptor beta chain stems from a study of OX40 agonist ivuxolimab in advanced cancers. Germline CDR1 ENHRY, CDR2 SYGVKD. Trimming cost V 5 bases and J 4 bases, with 12 bases left between them. The CDR3 runs to 13 residues. Points from the study as a whole: The antigen specificity of the peripheral T cells (those that were expanded) was not determined. Some of the lowest clonal expansion was seen in partial responders at 0.1-3.0 mg/kg. Both CD4+ and CD8+ T cell populations in blood had undergone clonal expansion by week 6 at 0.1 to 3.0 mg/kg.

Remarks on this clone: The target antigen is unknown.

Here immunoSEQ multiplex PCR was the method, and the copy in TCRdb shows in-frame clones only, minus some. The sample consists of about 56,000 clones, 85% to 95% of them appearing once. V usage is TRBV10-3 and J usage is TRBJ2-7; the D is unclear. The source material was CD4+ or CD8+ T cells sorted from blood, sampled in a trial of the OX40 agonist ivuxolimab. The clonotype was recovered from an adult with an advanced solid tumor such as melanoma, head and neck, liver or kidney cancer. The CDR3 DNA reads TGTGCCATCAGTCCAGCAGGAGCTTACGAGCAGTACTTC. Encoded protein: CAISPAGAYEQYF.